These T cell receptor beta chains were read from a single sample in a study of T cell clonotyping in hematopoietic cell transplantation. Produced via immunoSEQ multiplex PCR; TCRdb's table is partial and in-frame only. Of 45,000 or so clones in the sample, roughly 80% were seen once. Sequenced here: peripheral blood mononuclear cells, sampled before stem cell transplant. These receptors originate from a man between 60 and 70 years old with myelodysplastic syndrome. Some clones in this sample may be carry-over from other donors' samples. The conserved cysteine and the conserved F or W are not part of the CDR3 here. Each record gives: J gene, V gene, CDR3 protein.

TRBJ2-1,TRBV9,ASSVSPPDEQF
TRBJ2-7,TRBV2,ASSQMTTLYEQY
TRBJ2-3,TRBV19,ASSRTSGGADTQY
TRBJ1-1,TRBV5-6,ASSLRGQAF
TRBJ1-2,TRBV7-2,ASSLGRGRAYGYT
TRBJ2-2,TRBV28,ASSSGTGATGELF
TRBJ1-6,TRBV2,ASSQRTGENSPLH
TRBJ1-2,TRBV7-9,ASSLVGGYGYT
TRBJ1-2,TRBV7-2,ASSAFRGGYT
TRBJ2-3,TRBV2,ASSLGQGSDTQY
TRBJ1-5,TRBV30,AWSVFDRFGQPQH
TRBJ2-4,TRBV19,ASSSGSGETAKNIQY
TRBJ2-5,TRBV2,ASSEGGLAQY
TRBJ1-1,TRBV7-2,ASSLGGTQVGEAF
TRBJ2-4,TRBV2,ASKGTGGNIQY
TRBJ2-3,TRBV5-1,ASGPTGSGADTQY
TRBJ2-6,TRBV15,ATSRDRRQSGANVLT
TRBJ2-1,TRBV6-5,ASSYSGTPHNEQF
TRBJ2-1,TRBV19,ASSIGTGAYNEQF
TRBJ1-1,TRBV4-3,ASSFGQLGTEAF
TRBJ1-5,TRBV7-2,ASSFRWDQPQH
TRBJ2-5,TRBV2,ASSEAGGANWYQETQY
TRBJ2-1,TRBV10-3,AIRRQGALDEQF
TRBJ2-7,TRBV10-1,ASSESGDTYEQY
TRBJ2-7,TRBV7-8,ASSLGEPTGGYEQY
TRBJ2-7,TRBV29-1,SVARGQGYEQY
TRBJ1-5,TRBV28,ASSPHYPGQPQH
TRBJ2-5,TRBV13,ASSPGLAGRDEETQY
TRBJ1-2,TRBV4-2,ASSETGTGGYGYT
TRBJ1-2,TRBV6-4,ASSDSAGGAHGYT
TRBJ2-4,TRBV6-6,ASSYSDRNKNIQY
TRBJ1-5,TRBV23-1,ASSTDRASNQPQH
TRBJ2-2,TRBV30,AWNPGYVFTNTGELF
TRBJ1-2,TRBV14,ASSQGAGARSYYGYT
TRBJ2-5,TRBV20-1,SAIRRETQY
TRBJ2-3,TRBV7-3,ASSLTGGPSTQY
TRBJ1-1,TRBV10-3,AISEARRSTEAF
TRBJ2-7,TRBV14,ASSQGSGFAYEQY
TRBJ2-7,TRBV2,ASRAGTVSYEQY
TRBJ1-1,TRBV30,AWSFGFGNTEAF
TRBJ2-2,TRBV7-2,ASSLAGDYGELF
TRBJ1-2,TRBV4-3,ASSQAQGRHGYT
TRBJ2-5,TRBV6-5,ASSNREETQY
TRBJ1-3,TRBV19,ASSPQVYSGNTIY
TRBJ2-5,TRBV9,ASSAEDGTQLRTQETQY
TRBJ2-5,TRBV10-3,AISEGTGTGQETQY
TRBJ2-3,TRBV2,ASSFGQGYTDTQY
TRBJ2-2,TRBV11-2,ASSLDNRVKGGELF
TRBJ2-1,TRBV12-5,ASGLSNEQF
TRBJ1-5,TRBV7-2,ASSSAVGTGVGQPQH
TRBJ2-2,TRBV5-6,ASSLYSGGGTGELF